The clone carrying this T cell receptor beta chain was seen a few times. The RNA, about 0.45 to 1 ug, was put through reverse transcription using random hexamers. Each CDR3 protein is one row after TCRdb ran MiXCR on the immunoSEQ multiplex PCR reads. The sample contains some 200,000 distinct CDR3 sequences, under 97% of which appear only once. The CDR3 covers 15 residues. V lost 0 bases and J lost 2, with 8 bases in between. Germline CDR1 and CDR2: SGHNT and YYREEE (reference sequence). This entry comes from a study of CD8 T cells in Susac syndrome. Study-wide background: Patients with Susac syndrome were therapy-naive, treated with corticosteroids, or treated with intravenous immunoglobulin alone when blood was collected.

The specimen was CD4+ T cells from PBMCs. The receptor's source is a human donor with Susac syndrome. This chain links TRBV5-4 with TRBJ2-2; a possible D gene is TRBD1 (5 bases). CDR3 amino acids: CASSLVQGNTGELFF. The CDR3 DNA follows: TGTGCCAGCAGCTTGGTTCAGGGAAACACCGGGGAGCTGTTTTTT.